Here is one T cell receptor (beta chain) with its context. Its antigen is unknown. This record belongs to a study of vaccination effects on CD4 cells after COVID-19. Only in-frame clones appear in the TCRdb table, and some are missing; sequencing was by immunoSEQ multiplex PCR. This sample has roughly 41,000 clones, with about 62% found just once. Isolating CD4+ T cells followed approximately nine days of culture. The participants, recipients of two vaccine doses, got either BNT162b2 or mRNA-1273. The germline V gene encodes CDR1 SGHTA and CDR2 FQGNSA. With 6 bases removed from V and 5 bases from J, the gap between germline ends came to 12 bases. This CDR3 comprises 13 residues.

The chain combines TRBV7-2 with TRBJ2-3; D gene ambiguous. The source material was CD4+ T cells from PBMCs cultured without peptide, sampled after COVID-19 vaccination. The TCR was taken from a human donor who received a COVID-19 vaccine. This chain's CDR3 is CASSPLGVDTQYF. The CDR3 DNA reads as TGTGCCAGCAGTCCCCTAGGAGTAGATACGCAGTATTTT.